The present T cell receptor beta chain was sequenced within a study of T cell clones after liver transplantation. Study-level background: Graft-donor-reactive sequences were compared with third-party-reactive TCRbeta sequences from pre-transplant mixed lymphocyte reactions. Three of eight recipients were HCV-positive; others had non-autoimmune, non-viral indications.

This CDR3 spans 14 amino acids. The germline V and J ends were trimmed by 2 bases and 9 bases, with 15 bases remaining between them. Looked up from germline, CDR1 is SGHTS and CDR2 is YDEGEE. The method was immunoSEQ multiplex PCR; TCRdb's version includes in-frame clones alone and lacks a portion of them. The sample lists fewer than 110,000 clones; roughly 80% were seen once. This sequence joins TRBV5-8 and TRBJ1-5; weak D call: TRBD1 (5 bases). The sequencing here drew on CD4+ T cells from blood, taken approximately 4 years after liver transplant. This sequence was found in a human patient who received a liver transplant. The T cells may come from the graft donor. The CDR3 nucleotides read TGTGCCAGCAGCTTTCGGGAAAGGGGCCTGCCCCAGCATTTT. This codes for CASSFRERGLPQHF. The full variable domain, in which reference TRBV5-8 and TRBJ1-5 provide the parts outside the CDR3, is EAGVTQSPTHLIKTRGQQATLRCSPISGHTSVYWYQQALGLGLQFLLWYDEGEERNRGNFPPRFSGRQFPNYSSELNVNALELEDSALYLCASSFRERGLPQHFGDGTRLSIL.